Listed below are T cell receptor beta chains from one sample, sequenced in a study of blood T cell repertoires in COVID-19. Sequenced by immunoSEQ multiplex PCR; TCRdb stores in-frame clones only, minus some. The data show some 150,000 clones, with roughly 80% seen just once and approximately 6% held by the top ten. Sequencing input: PBMCs or T cells enriched from blood (not recorded which). All receptors derive from a woman aged 45-60 years who had recovered from COVID-19. CDR3s include the opening cysteine and the closing phenylalanine or tryptophan. The D gene is left open where the match is weak. Clone size is shown for a subset of rows, as once, few, many or a class of expanded clone.

j_call: TRBJ1-6
clone_size: NA
v_call: TRBV5-1
d_call: NA
cdr3_nt: TGCGCCAGCAGCTTGGCAACAGGGAATAATTCACCCCTCCACTTT
cdr3_aa: CASSLATGNNSPLHF

j_call: TRBJ1-5
clone_size: NA
v_call: TRBV2
d_call: TRBD1
cdr3_nt: TGTGCCAGCAGTGTGCAGGGGGAAGAGCCCCAGCATTTT
cdr3_aa: CASSVQGEEPQHF

j_call: TRBJ1-6
clone_size: NA
v_call: TRBV4-1
d_call: NA
cdr3_nt: TGCGCCAGCAGCCAAGATGCCCCTACAGGGAGCTCCTATAATTCACCCCTCCACTTT
cdr3_aa: CASSQDAPTGSSYNSPLHF

j_call: TRBJ1-5
clone_size: NA
v_call: TRBV18
d_call: NA
cdr3_nt: TGTGCCAGCTCACCCAACGAGAGGGAGCCCCAGCATTTT
cdr3_aa: CASSPNEREPQHF

j_call: TRBJ1-1
clone_size: NA
v_call: TRBV5-1
d_call: TRBD1
cdr3_nt: TGCGCCAGCAGCTTGGTTCAGGGGGACACTGAAGCTTTCTTT
cdr3_aa: CASSLVQGDTEAFF

j_call: TRBJ2-3
clone_size: NA
v_call: TRBV28
d_call: NA
cdr3_nt: TGTGCCAGCAGCCTGGGGGGATACACAGATACGCAGTATTTT
cdr3_aa: CASSLGGYTDTQYF

j_call: TRBJ2-3
clone_size: NA
v_call: TRBV27
d_call: NA
cdr3_nt: TGTGCCAGCAGTTTATCAGACGGGACAGATACGCAGTATTTT
cdr3_aa: CASSLSDGTDTQYF

j_call: TRBJ2-2
clone_size: few
v_call: TRBV28
d_call: NA
cdr3_nt: TGTGCCAGCAGTTTGGGGGGGCGAGGGAACGCCGGGGAGCTGTTTTTT
cdr3_aa: CASSLGGRGNAGELFF

j_call: TRBJ1-6
clone_size: few
v_call: TRBV2
d_call: NA
cdr3_nt: TGTGCCAGCAGCGACTTGGATGACTCCTATAATTCACCCCTCCACTTT
cdr3_aa: CASSDLDDSYNSPLHF

j_call: TRBJ1-2
clone_size: NA
v_call: TRBV2
d_call: TRBD1
cdr3_nt: TGTGCCAGCGGGGACAGGGGAAATTATGGCTACACCTTC
cdr3_aa: CASGDRGNYGYTF

j_call: TRBJ2-7
clone_size: NA
v_call: TRBV6-5
d_call: TRBD1
cdr3_nt: TGTGCCAGCAGCAAGGGACAGAGATACGAGCAGTACTTC
cdr3_aa: CASSKGQRYEQYF

j_call: TRBJ1-2
clone_size: NA
v_call: TRBV28
d_call: NA
cdr3_nt: TGTGCCAGCAGTTTAACAGGGTACTATGGCTACACCTTC
cdr3_aa: CASSLTGYYGYTF

j_call: TRBJ2-7
clone_size: NA
v_call: TRBV7-9
d_call: NA
cdr3_nt: TGTGCCAGCAGTGAAGGGGTGAACTACGAGCAGTACTTC
cdr3_aa: CASSEGVNYEQYF

j_call: TRBJ1-5
clone_size: NA
v_call: TRBV18
d_call: TRBD1
cdr3_nt: TGTGCCAGCTCACGGATCGGACAGGGTGGTAATCAGCCCCAGCATTTT
cdr3_aa: CASSRIGQGGNQPQHF

j_call: TRBJ2-5
clone_size: few
v_call: TRBV7-7
d_call: TRBD1
cdr3_nt: TGTGCCAGCAGCCGGACAGGGAGCGGAGGGGAGACCCAGTACTTC
cdr3_aa: CASSRTGSGGETQYF

j_call: TRBJ1-2
clone_size: few
v_call: TRBV3-1/TRBV3-2
d_call: NA
cdr3_nt: TGTGCCAGCAGCCACCGGAGCGCGTATGGCTACACCTTC
cdr3_aa: CASSHRSAYGYTF

j_call: TRBJ1-6
clone_size: NA
v_call: TRBV28
d_call: NA
cdr3_nt: TGTGCCAGCAGTTCCGCAGGGGATAATTCACCCCTCCACTTT
cdr3_aa: CASSSAGDNSPLHF

j_call: TRBJ2-7
clone_size: few
v_call: TRBV19
d_call: TRBD2
cdr3_nt: TGTGCCAGTAGTATAGCAATCTTGTTAGCGGGGCCTACCTACGAGCAGTACTTC
cdr3_aa: CASSIAILLAGPTYEQYF

j_call: TRBJ1-5
clone_size: NA
v_call: TRBV6-5
d_call: NA
cdr3_nt: TGTGCCAGCAGTCAGGTCTCGAGAGATCAGCCCCAGCATTTT
cdr3_aa: CASSQVSRDQPQHF

j_call: TRBJ2-1
clone_size: NA
v_call: TRBV2
d_call: NA
cdr3_nt: TGTGCCAGCGGTAGTACTAACAGGGACAATGAGCAGTTCTTC
cdr3_aa: CASGSTNRDNEQFF

j_call: TRBJ1-2
clone_size: NA
v_call: TRBV5-1
d_call: TRBD1
cdr3_nt: TGCGCCAGCAGCTTGGACCGGGACAGGGGCTATGGCTACACCTTC
cdr3_aa: CASSLDRDRGYGYTF

j_call: TRBJ2-1
clone_size: once
v_call: TRBV19
d_call: NA
cdr3_nt: TGTGCCAGTAGCCCCCAGTTCGGGGTCCATGAGCAGTTCTTC
cdr3_aa: CASSPQFGVHEQFF

j_call: TRBJ2-7
clone_size: NA
v_call: TRBV7-2
d_call: TRBD2
cdr3_nt: TGTGCCAGCAGCTGGACTAGCTCCTACGAGCAGTACTTC
cdr3_aa: CASSWTSSYEQYF

j_call: TRBJ1-1
clone_size: NA
v_call: TRBV7-2
d_call: NA
cdr3_nt: TGTGCCAGCAGCTTAGCAAATGGGCCTTCTGAAGCTTTCTTT
cdr3_aa: CASSLANGPSEAFF

j_call: TRBJ1-5
clone_size: few
v_call: TRBV2
d_call: NA
cdr3_nt: TGTGCCAGCAGTGTCCAGGGCCAGAATCAGCCCCAGCATTTT
cdr3_aa: CASSVQGQNQPQHF

j_call: TRBJ1-5
clone_size: NA
v_call: TRBV5-1
d_call: NA
cdr3_nt: TGCGCCAGCAGCTTGGCGGGGTTAATCAATCAGCCCCAGCATTTT
cdr3_aa: CASSLAGLINQPQHF

j_call: TRBJ1-2
clone_size: NA
v_call: TRBV14
d_call: TRBD1
cdr3_nt: TGTGCCAGCAGCCAACAGACAGGGGTGGACTATGGCTACACCTTC
cdr3_aa: CASSQQTGVDYGYTF

j_call: TRBJ1-4
clone_size: NA
v_call: TRBV7-9
d_call: TRBD1
cdr3_nt: TGTGCCAGCAGCCCTCCCCGACAGGGCAGAAATGAAAAACTGTTTTTT
cdr3_aa: CASSPPRQGRNEKLFF

j_call: TRBJ1-2
clone_size: NA
v_call: TRBV6-5
d_call: NA
cdr3_nt: TGTGCTGGGGGCAGGGAGTTCTATGGCTACACCTTC
cdr3_aa: CAGGREFYGYTF

j_call: TRBJ1-6
clone_size: NA
v_call: TRBV2
d_call: TRBD1
cdr3_nt: TGTGCCAGCAGTCTTCAACAGGGGGGTTCACCCCTCCACTTT
cdr3_aa: CASSLQQGGSPLHF

j_call: TRBJ1-6
clone_size: NA
v_call: TRBV10-2
d_call: NA
cdr3_nt: TGCGCCAGCAGTGAACTTCGATTTTATTCACCCCTCCACTTT
cdr3_aa: CASSELRFYSPLHF

j_call: TRBJ2-1
clone_size: NA
v_call: TRBV11-2
d_call: TRBD2
cdr3_nt: TGTGCCAGCAGCTTAGACGGGACTAGCTACAATGAGCAGTTCTTC
cdr3_aa: CASSLDGTSYNEQFF

j_call: TRBJ2-7
clone_size: NA
v_call: TRBV7-8
d_call: TRBD2
cdr3_nt: TGTGCCAGCAGCTCCGTTAGCGGGGGAGGTGAGCAGTACTTC
cdr3_aa: CASSSVSGGGEQYF

j_call: TRBJ2-2
clone_size: NA
v_call: TRBV7-2
d_call: NA
cdr3_nt: TGTGCCAGCAGCTTAAACAGCCTTTGGACCGGGGAGCTGTTTTTT
cdr3_aa: CASSLNSLWTGELFF

j_call: TRBJ1-1
clone_size: NA
v_call: TRBV7-3
d_call: NA
cdr3_nt: TGTGCCAGCAGCTTGACAGGGAACACTGAAGCTTTCTTT
cdr3_aa: CASSLTGNTEAFF

j_call: TRBJ1-1
clone_size: NA
v_call: TRBV4-1
d_call: TRBD1
cdr3_nt: TGCGCCAGCAGCCGAACGACAGGGGAGGGCACTGAAGCTTTCTTT
cdr3_aa: CASSRTTGEGTEAFF

j_call: TRBJ1-2
clone_size: NA
v_call: TRBV6-1
d_call: NA
cdr3_nt: TGTGCCAGCAGTGAACAGGGGCGCCTCTATGGCTACACCTTC
cdr3_aa: CASSEQGRLYGYTF

j_call: TRBJ2-1
clone_size: NA
v_call: TRBV15
d_call: NA
cdr3_nt: TGTGCCACCAGCCACTACAGGTTGACCTACAAGAATGAGCAGTTCTTC
cdr3_aa: CATSHYRLTYKNEQFF

j_call: TRBJ2-1
clone_size: NA
v_call: TRBV27
d_call: NA
cdr3_nt: TGTGCCAGCAGTTTACCTCGGGGTAATGAGCAGTTCTTC
cdr3_aa: CASSLPRGNEQFF

j_call: TRBJ1-2
clone_size: once
v_call: TRBV10-3
d_call: TRBD1
cdr3_nt: TGTGCCATCAGTGAGCGCGACAGGGGTGTCGATGGCTACACCTTC
cdr3_aa: CAISERDRGVDGYTF

j_call: TRBJ1-2
clone_size: few
v_call: TRBV27
d_call: NA
cdr3_nt: TGTGCCAGCAGAGGGTCGGGGTTCTATGGCTACACCTTC
cdr3_aa: CASRGSGFYGYTF

j_call: TRBJ2-2
clone_size: once
v_call: TRBV14
d_call: NA
cdr3_nt: TGTGCCAGCAGCCAAGATATCCGGCGGGCAGCGAACACCGGGGAGCTGTTTTTT
cdr3_aa: CASSQDIRRAANTGELFF

j_call: TRBJ1-1
clone_size: few
v_call: TRBV3-1/TRBV3-2
d_call: NA
cdr3_nt: TGTGCCAGCAGAGGGACACCGAACACTGAAGCTTTCTTT
cdr3_aa: CASRGTPNTEAFF

j_call: TRBJ1-6
clone_size: many
v_call: TRBV30
d_call: NA
cdr3_nt: TGTGCCTCGACCGACAGGTTCTCCAATTATAATTCACCCCTCCACTTT
cdr3_aa: CASTDRFSNYNSPLHF

j_call: TRBJ2-5
clone_size: NA
v_call: TRBV7-9
d_call: TRBD1
cdr3_nt: TGTGCCAGCAGCCCGATGGGGACAGGGTTGGAAGAGACCCAGTACTTC
cdr3_aa: CASSPMGTGLEETQYF

j_call: TRBJ1-6
clone_size: NA
v_call: TRBV27
d_call: NA
cdr3_nt: TGTGCCAGCAGACTAACGCCAAGGAATAATTCACCCCTCCACTTT
cdr3_aa: CASRLTPRNNSPLHF

j_call: TRBJ1-6
clone_size: NA
v_call: TRBV2
d_call: NA
cdr3_nt: TGTGCCAGCAGCGGACTAATGGGGAATTCACCCCTCCACTTT
cdr3_aa: CASSGLMGNSPLHF

j_call: TRBJ1-3
clone_size: NA
v_call: TRBV2
d_call: NA
cdr3_nt: TGTGCCAGCAGCCCTATAGTGGTCGCTGGAAACACCATATATTTT
cdr3_aa: CASSPIVVAGNTIYF

j_call: TRBJ1-2
clone_size: NA
v_call: TRBV19
d_call: NA
cdr3_nt: TGTGCCAGTAGTATAGAGGAAGGGGACTATGGCTACACCTTC
cdr3_aa: CASSIEEGDYGYTF

j_call: TRBJ2-1
clone_size: NA
v_call: TRBV5-1
d_call: NA
cdr3_nt: TGCGCCAGCAGCCCAGGGACTGGGGGCAATGAGCAGTTCTTC
cdr3_aa: CASSPGTGGNEQFF

j_call: TRBJ1-2
clone_size: NA
v_call: TRBV20-1
d_call: TRBD1
cdr3_nt: TGCAGTGCTAGTGATGGACAGGGCGAAGGGGATGGCTACACCTTC
cdr3_aa: CSASDGQGEGDGYTF

j_call: TRBJ2-3
clone_size: NA
v_call: TRBV19
d_call: TRBD1
cdr3_nt: TGTGCCAGTAGTTCTCCGGGACAGGGCTCGAGCACAGATACGCAGTATTTT
cdr3_aa: CASSSPGQGSSTDTQYF

j_call: TRBJ2-5
clone_size: NA
v_call: TRBV3-1/TRBV3-2
d_call: TRBD2
cdr3_nt: TGTGCCAGCAGCCAAGGGGGGGGCCAAGAGACCCAGTACTTC
cdr3_aa: CASSQGGGQETQYF

j_call: TRBJ1-2
clone_size: NA
v_call: TRBV18
d_call: NA
cdr3_nt: TGTGCCAGCTCAAGCTCTACTGACTATGGCTACACCTTC
cdr3_aa: CASSSSTDYGYTF

j_call: TRBJ1-1
clone_size: NA
v_call: TRBV2
d_call: NA
cdr3_nt: TGTGCCAGCAGTGCCCTTACTCCGAACACTGAAGCTTTCTTT
cdr3_aa: CASSALTPNTEAFF

j_call: TRBJ2-7
clone_size: once
v_call: TRBV29-1
d_call: NA
cdr3_nt: TGCAGCGTTGAAGAGGGGTTGGGGCAGCAATCCTACGAGCAGTACTTC
cdr3_aa: CSVEEGLGQQSYEQYF

j_call: TRBJ1-1
clone_size: few
v_call: TRBV11-3
d_call: TRBD1
cdr3_nt: TGTGCCAGCAGCTCCTCGACAGGGAAAGCTTTCTTT
cdr3_aa: CASSSSTGKAFF